Detailed here is one T cell receptor beta chain. The V gene end was trimmed by 3 bases and the J gene end by 4 bases; junction bases not matched to a gene: 3. This CDR3 contains 14 residues. Germline CDR1 is SGHTA and CDR2 is FQGNSA. This entry belongs to a study of neurological immune-mediated disorders. TCRdb called the 5' RACE reads again in MiXCR, with one record for every CDR3 protein. The repertoire holds some 68,000 distinct CDR3 sequences, roughly an eighth seen once, with about 4.5% in the top ten. Time point meaning: longitudinal time-point 1 (baseline). The sequence came from a female donor with HTLV-1-associated myelopathy (HAM/TSP). Sample: PBMCs. V and J are TRBV7-2 and TRBJ2-7; 10 bases match TRBD2. CDR3 nucleotides: TGTGCCAGCAGCTTCTGGACTAGCGGTTACGAGCAGTACTTC. This encodes CASSFWTSGYEQYF.